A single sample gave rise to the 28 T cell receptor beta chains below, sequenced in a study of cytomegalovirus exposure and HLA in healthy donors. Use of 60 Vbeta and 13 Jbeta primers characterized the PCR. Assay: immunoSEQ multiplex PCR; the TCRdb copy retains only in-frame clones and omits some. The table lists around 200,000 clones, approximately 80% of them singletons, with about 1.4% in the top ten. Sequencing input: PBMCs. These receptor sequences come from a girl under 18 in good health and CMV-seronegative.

The CDR3: CASSYRTGPYEQYF. The CDR3 DNA reads TGTGCCAGCAGTTACCGGACAGGACCTTACGAGCAGTACTTC. V is TRBV6-5 and J is TRBJ2-7; 7 positions match TRBD1. This CDR3 is built from 14 residues. The V gene end was trimmed by 2 bases and the J gene end by 4 bases; junction bases not matched to a gene: 5. CDR1 is MNHEY and CDR2 is SVGAGI in the germline V gene.

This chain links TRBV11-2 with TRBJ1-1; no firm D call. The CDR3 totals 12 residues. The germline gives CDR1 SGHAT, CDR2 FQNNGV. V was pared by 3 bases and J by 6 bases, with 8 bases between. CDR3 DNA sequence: TGTGCCAGCAGCTTCGCTCGGGCTGAAGCTTTCTTT. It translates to CASSFARAEAFF.

The CDR3 spells CASSVSREQNIQYF. DNA for the CDR3: TGTGCCAGCAGTGTCTCCCGGGAGCAAAACATTCAGTACTTC. This chain joins TRBV6-4 and TRBJ2-4; tentatively, D is TRBD2 (6 bases). The CDR3 loop spans 14 amino acids. Trimming took 4 bases from V and 5 from J, leaving 12 bases between them. In germline, CDR1 is MRHNA, CDR2 SNTAGT.

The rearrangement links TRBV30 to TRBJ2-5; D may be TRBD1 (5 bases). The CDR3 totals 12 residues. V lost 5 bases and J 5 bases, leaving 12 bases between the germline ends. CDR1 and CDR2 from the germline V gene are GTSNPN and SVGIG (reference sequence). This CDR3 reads CAWSRAGETQYF. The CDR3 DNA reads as TGTGCCTGGTCCCGGGCAGGGGAGACCCAGTACTTC.

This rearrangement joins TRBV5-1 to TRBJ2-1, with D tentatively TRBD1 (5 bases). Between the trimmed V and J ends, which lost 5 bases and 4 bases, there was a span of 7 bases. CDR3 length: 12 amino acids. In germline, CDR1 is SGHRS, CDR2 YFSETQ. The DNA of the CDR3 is TGCGCCAGCAGACAGGAGTACAATGAGCAGTTCTTC. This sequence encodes CASRQEYNEQFF.

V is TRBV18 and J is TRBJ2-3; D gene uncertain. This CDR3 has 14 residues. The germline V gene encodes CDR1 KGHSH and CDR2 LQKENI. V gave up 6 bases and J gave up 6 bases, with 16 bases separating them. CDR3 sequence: CASSHTTPADTQYF. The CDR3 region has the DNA TGTGCCAGCTCCCACACTACTCCGGCTGATACGCAGTATTTT.

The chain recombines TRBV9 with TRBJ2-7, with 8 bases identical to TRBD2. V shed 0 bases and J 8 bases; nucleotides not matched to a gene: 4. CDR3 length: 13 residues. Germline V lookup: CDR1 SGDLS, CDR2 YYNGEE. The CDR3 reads CASSVATGGKQYF. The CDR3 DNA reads TGTGCCAGCAGCGTAGCTACGGGAGGGAAGCAGTACTTC.

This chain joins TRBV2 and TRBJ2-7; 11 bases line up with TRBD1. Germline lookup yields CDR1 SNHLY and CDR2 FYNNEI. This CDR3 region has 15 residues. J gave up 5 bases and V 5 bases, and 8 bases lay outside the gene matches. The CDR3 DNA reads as TGTGCCAGCAGTCGCGGGACAGGGGGTAGCAACGAGCAGTACTTC. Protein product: CASSRGTGGSNEQYF.

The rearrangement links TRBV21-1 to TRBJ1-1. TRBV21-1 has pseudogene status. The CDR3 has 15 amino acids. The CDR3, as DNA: TGTGCCAGCAGCAAAGAGGAAGGGAGAGACACTGAAGCTTTCTTT. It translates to CASSKEEGRDTEAFF.

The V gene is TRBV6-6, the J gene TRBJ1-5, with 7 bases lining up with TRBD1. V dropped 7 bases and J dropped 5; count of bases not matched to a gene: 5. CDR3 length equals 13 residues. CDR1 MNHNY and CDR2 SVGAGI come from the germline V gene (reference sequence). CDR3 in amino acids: CASTTGRHQPQHF. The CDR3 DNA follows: TGTGCCAGCACGACAGGGCGCCATCAGCCCCAGCATTTT.

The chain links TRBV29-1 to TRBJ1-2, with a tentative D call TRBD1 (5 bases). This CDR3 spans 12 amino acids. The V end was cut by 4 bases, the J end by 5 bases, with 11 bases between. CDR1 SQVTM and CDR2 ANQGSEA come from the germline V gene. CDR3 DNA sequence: TGCAGCGTTGGGACATGGATGTATGGCTACACCTTC. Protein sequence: CSVGTWMYGYTF.

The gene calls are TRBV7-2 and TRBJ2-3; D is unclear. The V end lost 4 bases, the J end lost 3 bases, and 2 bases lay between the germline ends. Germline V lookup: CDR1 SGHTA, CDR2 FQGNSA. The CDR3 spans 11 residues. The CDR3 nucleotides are TGTGCCAGCAGCTCGACAGATACGCAGTATTTT. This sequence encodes CASSSTDTQYF. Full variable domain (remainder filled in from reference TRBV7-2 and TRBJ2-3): GAGVSQSPSNKVTEKGKDVELRCDPISGHTALYWYRQSLGQGLEFLIYFQGNSAPDKSGLPSDRFSAERTGGSVSTLTIQRTQQEDSAVYLCASSSTDTQYFGPGTRLTVL.

The DNA for the CDR3 is TGTGCCAGCAGCTTAGCCTCGACAGGGGCCAATGAGCAGTTCTTC. Amino acid sequence: CASSLASTGANEQFF. V gene TRBV7-3 combines with J gene TRBJ2-1; 8 positions match TRBD1. V was pared by 2 bases and J by 6 bases, with 6 bases of the junction left unmatched. CDR1 and CDR2 (germline): SGHTA, FQGTGA. The CDR3 runs 15 residues.

The CDR3 coding sequence is TGTGCCAGCAGCTTACAGTCGGGGAACACTGAAGCTTTCTTT. Protein product: CASSLQSGNTEAFF. V gene TRBV11-3 combines with J gene TRBJ1-1; D is unclear. CDR3 length equals 14 residues. The ends were cut back, 2 bases at V and 1 base at J, with 8 bases in the middle. The germline V gene encodes CDR1 SGHNT and CDR2 YENEEA. Full variable domain (rest looked up from reference TRBV11-3 and TRBJ1-1): EAGVVQSPRYKIIEKKQPVAFWCNPISGHNTLYWYLQNLGQGPELLIRYENEEAVDDSQLPKDRFSAERLKGVDSTLKIQPAELGDSAVYLCASSLQSGNTEAFFGQGTRLTVV.

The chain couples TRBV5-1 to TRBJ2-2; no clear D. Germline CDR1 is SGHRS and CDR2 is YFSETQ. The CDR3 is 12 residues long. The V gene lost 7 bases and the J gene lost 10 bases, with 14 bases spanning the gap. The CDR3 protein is CASGVLSEELFF. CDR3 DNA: TGCGCCAGCGGAGTCCTGTCCGAGGAGCTGTTTTTT.

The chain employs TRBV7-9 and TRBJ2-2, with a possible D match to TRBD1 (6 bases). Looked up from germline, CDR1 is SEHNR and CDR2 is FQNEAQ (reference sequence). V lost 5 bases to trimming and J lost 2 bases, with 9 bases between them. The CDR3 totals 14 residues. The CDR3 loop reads CASSRDTNTGELFF. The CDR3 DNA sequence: TGTGCCAGCAGCCGGGACACTAACACCGGGGAGCTGTTTTTT.

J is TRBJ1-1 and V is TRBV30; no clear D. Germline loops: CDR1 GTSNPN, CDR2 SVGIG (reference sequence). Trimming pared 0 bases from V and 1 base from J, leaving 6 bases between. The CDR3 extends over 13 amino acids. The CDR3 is CAWSVLGNTEAFF. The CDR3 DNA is TGTGCCTGGAGTGTACTAGGGAACACTGAAGCTTTCTTT. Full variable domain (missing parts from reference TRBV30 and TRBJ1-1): SQTIHQWPATLVQPVGSPLSLECTVEGTSNPNLYWYRQAAGRGLQLLFYSVGIGQISSEVPQNLSASRPQDRQFILSSKKLLLSDSGFYLCAWSVLGNTEAFFGQGTRLTVV.

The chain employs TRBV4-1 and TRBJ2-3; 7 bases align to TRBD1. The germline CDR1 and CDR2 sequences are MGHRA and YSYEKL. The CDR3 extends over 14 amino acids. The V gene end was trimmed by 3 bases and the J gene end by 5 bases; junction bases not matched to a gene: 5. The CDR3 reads CASSQDRMGDTQYF. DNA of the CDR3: TGCGCCAGCAGCCAGGACAGGATGGGAGATACGCAGTATTTT.

This chain's CDR3 is CASSFTRLALSSTDTQYF. The CDR3 DNA reads TGTGCCAGCAGTTTCACGAGACTAGCGCTATCTAGCACAGATACGCAGTATTTT. The chain uses TRBV27 and TRBJ2-3; TRBD2 agrees at 8 bases. Germline V lookup: CDR1 MNHEY, CDR2 SMNVEV (reference sequence). V shed 3 bases, J shed 0 bases, and the junction held 11 bases outside the gene matches. This CDR3 spans 18 amino acids.

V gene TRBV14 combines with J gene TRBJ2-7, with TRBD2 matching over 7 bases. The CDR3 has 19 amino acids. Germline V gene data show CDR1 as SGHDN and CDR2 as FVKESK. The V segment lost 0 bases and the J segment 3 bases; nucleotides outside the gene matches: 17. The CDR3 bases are TGTGCCAGCAGCCAAGATTTTTACAGCGTCGCGGGAGTCGGCTACGAGCAGTACTTC. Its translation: CASSQDFYSVAGVGYEQYF. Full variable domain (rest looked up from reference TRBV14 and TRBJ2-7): EAGVTQFPSHSVIEKGQTVTLRCDPISGHDNLYWYRRVMGKEIKFLLHFVKESKQDESGMPNNRFLAERTGGTYSTLKVQPAELEDSGVYFCASSQDFYSVAGVGYEQYFGPGTRLTVT.

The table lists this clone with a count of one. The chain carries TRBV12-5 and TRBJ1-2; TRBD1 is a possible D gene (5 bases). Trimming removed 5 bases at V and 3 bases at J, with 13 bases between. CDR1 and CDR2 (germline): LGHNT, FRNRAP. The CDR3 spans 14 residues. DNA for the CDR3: TGTGCTAGTGGTCTCACGGGGGGGTACTATGGCTACACCTTC. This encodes CASGLTGGYYGYTF.

DNA of the CDR3: TGTGCCAGCAGTTTGCAGGGGGCTGGATATGGCTACACCTTC. Its protein is CASSLQGAGYGYTF. The J gene is TRBJ1-2, the V gene TRBV27, with 8 bases lining up with TRBD1. The CDR3 consists of 14 residues. CDR1 and CDR2 (germline): MNHEY, SMNVEV (reference sequence). The J segment lost 5 bases and the V segment lost 3 bases, leaving 5 bases of the junction unmatched.

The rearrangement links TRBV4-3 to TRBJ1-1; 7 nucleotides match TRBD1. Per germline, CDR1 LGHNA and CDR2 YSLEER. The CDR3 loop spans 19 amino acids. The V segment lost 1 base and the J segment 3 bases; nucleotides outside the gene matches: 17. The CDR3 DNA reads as TGCGCCAGCAGCCAAGGGGGAGTTAGAAGGGGGCGCGAAGACACTGAAGCTTTCTTT. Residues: CASSQGGVRRGREDTEAFF.

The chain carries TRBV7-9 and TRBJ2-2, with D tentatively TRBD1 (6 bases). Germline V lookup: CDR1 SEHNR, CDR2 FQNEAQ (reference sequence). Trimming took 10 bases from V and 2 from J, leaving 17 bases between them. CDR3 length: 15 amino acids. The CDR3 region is CANLPGQTNTGELFF. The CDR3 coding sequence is TGTGCCAACTTACCCGGACAGACCAACACCGGGGAGCTGTTTTTT.

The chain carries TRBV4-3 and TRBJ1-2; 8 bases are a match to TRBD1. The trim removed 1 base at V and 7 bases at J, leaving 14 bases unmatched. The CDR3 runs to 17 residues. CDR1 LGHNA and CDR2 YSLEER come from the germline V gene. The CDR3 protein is CASSQVATATGDRGYTF. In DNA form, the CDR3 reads TGCGCCAGCAGCCAAGTGGCGACCGCGACAGGGGATCGTGGCTACACCTTC.

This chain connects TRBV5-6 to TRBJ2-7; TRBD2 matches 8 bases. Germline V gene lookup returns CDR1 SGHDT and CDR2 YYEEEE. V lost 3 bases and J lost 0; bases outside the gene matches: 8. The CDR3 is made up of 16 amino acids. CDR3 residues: CASSSTIGGDSYEQYF. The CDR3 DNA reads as TGTGCCAGCAGCTCGACTATCGGGGGGGACTCCTACGAGCAGTACTTC.

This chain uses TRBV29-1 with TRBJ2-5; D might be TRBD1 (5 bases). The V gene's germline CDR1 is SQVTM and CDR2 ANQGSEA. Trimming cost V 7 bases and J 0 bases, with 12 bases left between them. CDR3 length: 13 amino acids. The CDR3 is CSALGVYQETQYF. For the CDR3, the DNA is TGCAGCGCCCTAGGGGTGTACCAAGAGACCCAGTACTTC.

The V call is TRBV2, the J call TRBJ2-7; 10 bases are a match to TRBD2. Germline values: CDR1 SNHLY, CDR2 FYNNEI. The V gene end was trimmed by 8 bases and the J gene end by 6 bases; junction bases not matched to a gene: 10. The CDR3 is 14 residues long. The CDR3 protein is CASVLAGGGFEQYF. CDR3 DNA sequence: TGTGCCAGCGTCTTAGCGGGGGGCGGGTTCGAGCAGTACTTC.